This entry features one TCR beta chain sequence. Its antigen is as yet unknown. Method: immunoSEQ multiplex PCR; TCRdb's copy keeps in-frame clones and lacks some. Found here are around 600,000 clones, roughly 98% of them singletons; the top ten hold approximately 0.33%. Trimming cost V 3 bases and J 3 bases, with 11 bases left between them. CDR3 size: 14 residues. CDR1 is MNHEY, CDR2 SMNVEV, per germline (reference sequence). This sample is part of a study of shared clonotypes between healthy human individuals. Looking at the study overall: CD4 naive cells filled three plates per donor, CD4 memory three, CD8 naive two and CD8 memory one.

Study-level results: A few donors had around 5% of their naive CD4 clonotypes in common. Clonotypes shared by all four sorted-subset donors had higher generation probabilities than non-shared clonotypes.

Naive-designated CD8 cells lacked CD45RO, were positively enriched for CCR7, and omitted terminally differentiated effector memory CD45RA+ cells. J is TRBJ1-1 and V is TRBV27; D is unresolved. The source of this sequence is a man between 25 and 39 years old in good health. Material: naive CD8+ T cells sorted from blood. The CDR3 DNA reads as TGTGCCAGCAGTTTGGGTGGTGTGGACACTGAAGCTTTCTTT. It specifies CASSLGGVDTEAFF.